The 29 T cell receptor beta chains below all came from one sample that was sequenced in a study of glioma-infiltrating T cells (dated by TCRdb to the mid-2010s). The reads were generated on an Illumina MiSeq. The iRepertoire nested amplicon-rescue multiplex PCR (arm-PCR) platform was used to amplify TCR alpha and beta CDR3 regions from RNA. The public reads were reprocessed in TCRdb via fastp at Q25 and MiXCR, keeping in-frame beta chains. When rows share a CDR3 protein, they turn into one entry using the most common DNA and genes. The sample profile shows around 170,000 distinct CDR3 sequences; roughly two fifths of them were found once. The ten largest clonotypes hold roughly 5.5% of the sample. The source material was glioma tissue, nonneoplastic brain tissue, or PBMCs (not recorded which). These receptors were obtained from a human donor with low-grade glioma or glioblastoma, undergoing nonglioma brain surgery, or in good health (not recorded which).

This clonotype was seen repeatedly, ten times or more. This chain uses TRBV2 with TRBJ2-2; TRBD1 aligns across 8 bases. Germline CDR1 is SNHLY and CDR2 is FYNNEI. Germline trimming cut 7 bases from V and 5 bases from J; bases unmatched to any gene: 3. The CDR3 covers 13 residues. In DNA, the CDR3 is TGTGCCAGCATTAGACAGGGGACCGGGGAGCTGTTTTTT. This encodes CASIRQGTGELFF.

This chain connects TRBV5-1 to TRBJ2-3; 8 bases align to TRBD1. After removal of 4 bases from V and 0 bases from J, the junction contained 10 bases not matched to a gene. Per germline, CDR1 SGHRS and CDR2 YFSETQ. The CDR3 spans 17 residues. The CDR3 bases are TGCGCCAGCAGCCCCGCAGGGGGCGGGTGGAGCACAGATACGCAGTATTTT. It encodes CASSPAGGGWSTDTQYF.

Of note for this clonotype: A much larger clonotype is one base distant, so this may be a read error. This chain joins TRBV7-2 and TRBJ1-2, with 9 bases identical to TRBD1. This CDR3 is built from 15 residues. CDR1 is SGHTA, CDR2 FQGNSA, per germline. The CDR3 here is CASSPTGGKTYCYTF. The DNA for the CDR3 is TGTGCCAGCAGCCCAACAGGGGGCAAGACCTATTGCTACACCTTC.

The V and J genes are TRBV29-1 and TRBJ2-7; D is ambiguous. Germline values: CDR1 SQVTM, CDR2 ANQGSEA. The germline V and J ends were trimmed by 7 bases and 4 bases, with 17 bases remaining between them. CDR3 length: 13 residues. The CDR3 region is CSAGPASGYEQYF. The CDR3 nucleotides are TGCAGCGCTGGGCCCGCCTCCGGATACGAGCAGTACTTC.

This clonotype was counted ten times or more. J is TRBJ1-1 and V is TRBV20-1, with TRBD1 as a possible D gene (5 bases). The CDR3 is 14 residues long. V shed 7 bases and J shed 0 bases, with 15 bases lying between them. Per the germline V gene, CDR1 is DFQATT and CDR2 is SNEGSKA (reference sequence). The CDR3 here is CSVSQGTLNTEAFF. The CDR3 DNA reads TGCAGTGTATCGCAGGGAACTTTGAACACTGAAGCTTTCTTT.

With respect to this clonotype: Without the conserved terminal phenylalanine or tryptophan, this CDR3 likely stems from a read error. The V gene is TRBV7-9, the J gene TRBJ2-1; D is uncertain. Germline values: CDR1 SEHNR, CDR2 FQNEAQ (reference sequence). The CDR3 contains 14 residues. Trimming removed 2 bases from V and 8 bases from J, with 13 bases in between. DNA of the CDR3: TGTGCCAGCAGCTTAAGAGGTGGATGGGATGAGCAGTTCCTC. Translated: CASSLRGGWDEQFL.

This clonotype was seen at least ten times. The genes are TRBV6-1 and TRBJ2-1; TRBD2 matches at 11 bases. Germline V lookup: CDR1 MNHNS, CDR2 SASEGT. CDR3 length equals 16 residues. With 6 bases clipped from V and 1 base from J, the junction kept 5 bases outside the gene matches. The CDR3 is CASRILAGGSYNEQFF. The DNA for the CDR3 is TGTGCCAGCAGGATTCTAGCGGGAGGTTCCTACAATGAGCAGTTCTTC.

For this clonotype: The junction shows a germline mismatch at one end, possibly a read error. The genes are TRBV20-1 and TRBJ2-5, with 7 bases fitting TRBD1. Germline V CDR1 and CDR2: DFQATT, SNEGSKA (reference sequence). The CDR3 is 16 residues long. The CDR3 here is CSARGPGQLTQETKYF. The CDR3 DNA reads TGCAGTGCTAGAGGTCCGGGACAGCTAACGCAAGAGACCAAGTACTTC.

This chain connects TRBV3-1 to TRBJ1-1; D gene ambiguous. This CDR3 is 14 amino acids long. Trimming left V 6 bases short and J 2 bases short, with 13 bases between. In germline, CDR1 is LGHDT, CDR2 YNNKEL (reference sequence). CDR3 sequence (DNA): TGTGCCAGCAGTTTTAAAGAGGTTAACACTGAAGCTTTCTTT. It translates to CASSFKEVNTEAFF.

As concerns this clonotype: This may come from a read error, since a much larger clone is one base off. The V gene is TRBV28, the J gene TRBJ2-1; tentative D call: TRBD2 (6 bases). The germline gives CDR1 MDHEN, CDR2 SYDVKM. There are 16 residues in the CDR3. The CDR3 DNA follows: TGTGCCAGCAGTCCTTCGTACGGGAGTGTCTACAATGAGGAGTTCTTC. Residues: CASSPSYGSVYNEEFF. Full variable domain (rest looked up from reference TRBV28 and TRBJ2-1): DVKVTQSSRYLVKRTGEKVFLECVQDMDHENMFWYRQDPGLGLRLIYFSYDVKMKEKGDIPEGYSVSREKKERFSLILESASTNQTSMYLCASSPSYGSVYNEEFFGPGTRLTVL.

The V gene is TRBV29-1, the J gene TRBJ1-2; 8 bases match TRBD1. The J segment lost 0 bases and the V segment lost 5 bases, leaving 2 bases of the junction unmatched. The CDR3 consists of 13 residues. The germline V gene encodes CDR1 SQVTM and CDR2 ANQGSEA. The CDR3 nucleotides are TGCAGCGTTCTGACAGGGGCTAACTATGGCTACACCTTC. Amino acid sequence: CSVLTGANYGYTF.

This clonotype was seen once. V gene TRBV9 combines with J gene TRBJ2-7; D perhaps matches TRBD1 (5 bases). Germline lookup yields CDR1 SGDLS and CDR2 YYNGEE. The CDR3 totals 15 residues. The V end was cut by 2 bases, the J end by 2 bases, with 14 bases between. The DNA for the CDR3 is TGTGCCAGCAGCGTCGGACACCAAGGCCCCTACGAGCAGTACTTC. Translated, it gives CASSVGHQGPYEQYF.

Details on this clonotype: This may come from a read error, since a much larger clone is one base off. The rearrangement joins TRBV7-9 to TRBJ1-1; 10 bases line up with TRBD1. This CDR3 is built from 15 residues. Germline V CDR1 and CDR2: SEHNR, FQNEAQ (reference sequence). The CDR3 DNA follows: TGCGCCAGCAGCAAGCCGACAGGGGGCTACACTGAAGCTTTCTTT. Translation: CASSKPTGGYTEAFF.

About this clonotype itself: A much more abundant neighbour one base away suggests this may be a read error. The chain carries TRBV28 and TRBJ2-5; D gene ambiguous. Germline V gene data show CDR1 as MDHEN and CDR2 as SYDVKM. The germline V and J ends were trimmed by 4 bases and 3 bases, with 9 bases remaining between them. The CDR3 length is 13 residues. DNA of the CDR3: TGTGCCAGCAGTTCATGGTCCGAAGAGACCCAGTACTTC. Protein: CASSSWSEETQYF.

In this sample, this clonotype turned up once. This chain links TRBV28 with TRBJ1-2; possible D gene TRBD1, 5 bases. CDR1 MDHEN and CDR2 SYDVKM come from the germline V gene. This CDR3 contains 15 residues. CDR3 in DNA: TGTGACATCAGACAGCGCTCCGCTATTATTGATGGCTACACCTTC. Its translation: CDIRQRSAIIDGYTF.

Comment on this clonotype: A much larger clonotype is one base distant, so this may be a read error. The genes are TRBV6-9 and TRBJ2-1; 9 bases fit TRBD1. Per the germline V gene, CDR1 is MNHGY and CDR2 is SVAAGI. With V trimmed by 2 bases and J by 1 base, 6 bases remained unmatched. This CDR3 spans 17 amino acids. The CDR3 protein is CASSYGTGIRSYNEQFF. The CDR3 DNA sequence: TGTGCCAGCAGTTATGGGACAGGGATTCGGTCCTACAATGAGCAGTTCTTC.

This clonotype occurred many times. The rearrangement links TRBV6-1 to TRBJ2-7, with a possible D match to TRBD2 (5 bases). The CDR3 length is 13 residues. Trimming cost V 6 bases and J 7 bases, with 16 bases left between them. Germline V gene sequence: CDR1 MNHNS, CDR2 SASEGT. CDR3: CASRSGITGEQYF. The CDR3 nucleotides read TGTGCCAGCAGGTCCGGGATTACGGGGGAGCAGTACTTC.

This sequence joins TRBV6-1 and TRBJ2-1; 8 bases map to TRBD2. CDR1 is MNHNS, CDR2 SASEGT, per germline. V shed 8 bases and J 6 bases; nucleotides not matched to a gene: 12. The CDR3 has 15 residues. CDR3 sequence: CASSGGGLVGNEQFF. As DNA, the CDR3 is TGTGCCAGCTCTGGTGGGGGACTAGTCGGCAATGAGCAGTTCTTC.

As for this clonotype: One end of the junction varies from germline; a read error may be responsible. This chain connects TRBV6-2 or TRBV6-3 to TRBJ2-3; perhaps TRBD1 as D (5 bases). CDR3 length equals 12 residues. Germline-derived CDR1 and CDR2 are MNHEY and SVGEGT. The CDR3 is CAGREQTYTQYF. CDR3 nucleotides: TGTGCCGGCAGGGAACAGACCTATACGCAGTATTTT.

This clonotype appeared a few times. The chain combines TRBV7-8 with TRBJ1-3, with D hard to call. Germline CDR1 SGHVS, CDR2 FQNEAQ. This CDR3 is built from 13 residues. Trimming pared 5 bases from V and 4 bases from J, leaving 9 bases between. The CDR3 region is CASSARGGNTIYF. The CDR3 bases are TGTGCCAGCAGCGCGAGAGGGGGAAACACCATATATTTT.

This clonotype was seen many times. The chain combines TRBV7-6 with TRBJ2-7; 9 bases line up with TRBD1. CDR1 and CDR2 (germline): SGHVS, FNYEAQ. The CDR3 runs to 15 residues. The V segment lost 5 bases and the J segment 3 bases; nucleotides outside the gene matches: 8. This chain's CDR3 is CASSPRTGEFYEQYF. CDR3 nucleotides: TGTGCCAGCAGCCCCAGGACAGGGGAATTCTACGAGCAGTACTTC.

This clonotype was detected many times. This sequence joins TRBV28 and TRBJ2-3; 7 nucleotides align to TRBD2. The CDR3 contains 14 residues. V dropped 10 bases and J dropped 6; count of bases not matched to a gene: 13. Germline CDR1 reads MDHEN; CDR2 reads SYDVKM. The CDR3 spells CATAGADVPDTQYF. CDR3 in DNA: TGTGCCACCGCGGGAGCGGACGTTCCGGATACGCAGTATTTT. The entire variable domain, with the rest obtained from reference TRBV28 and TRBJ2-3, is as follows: DVKVTQSSRYLVKRTGEKVFLECVQDMDHENMFWYRQDPGLGLRLIYFSYDVKMKEKGDIPEGYSVSREKKERFSLILESASTNQTSMYLCATAGADVPDTQYFGPGTRLTVL.

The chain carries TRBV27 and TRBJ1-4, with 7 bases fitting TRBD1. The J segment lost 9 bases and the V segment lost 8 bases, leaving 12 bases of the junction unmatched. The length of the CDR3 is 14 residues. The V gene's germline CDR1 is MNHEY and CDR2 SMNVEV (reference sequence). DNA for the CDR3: TGTGCCAGCTGGAGCGGGACAGAGGTACAAAAACTGTTTTTT. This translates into CASWSGTEVQKLFF.

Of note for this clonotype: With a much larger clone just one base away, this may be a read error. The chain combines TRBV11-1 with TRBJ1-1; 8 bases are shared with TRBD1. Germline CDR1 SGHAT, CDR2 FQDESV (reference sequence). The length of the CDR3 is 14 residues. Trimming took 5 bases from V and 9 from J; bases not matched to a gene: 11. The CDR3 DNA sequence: TGTGCCAGCAGCGCGGGACAGGTAGTAGGTAAAGCTTTCTTT. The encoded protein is CASSAGQVVGKAFF.

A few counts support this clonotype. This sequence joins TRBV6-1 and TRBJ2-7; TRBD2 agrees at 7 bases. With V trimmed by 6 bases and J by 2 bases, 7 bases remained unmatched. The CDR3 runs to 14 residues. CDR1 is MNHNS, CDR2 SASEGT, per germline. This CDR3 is CASRLTSDTYEQYF. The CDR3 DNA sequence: TGTGCCAGCAGGTTAACTAGCGACACCTACGAGCAGTACTTC.

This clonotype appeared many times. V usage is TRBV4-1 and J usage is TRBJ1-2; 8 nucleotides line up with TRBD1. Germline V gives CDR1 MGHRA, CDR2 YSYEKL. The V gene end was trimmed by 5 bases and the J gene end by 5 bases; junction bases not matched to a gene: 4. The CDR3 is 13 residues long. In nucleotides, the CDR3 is TGCGCCAGCAGCGTCGGGACAGGTTATGGCTACACCTTC. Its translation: CASSVGTGYGYTF.

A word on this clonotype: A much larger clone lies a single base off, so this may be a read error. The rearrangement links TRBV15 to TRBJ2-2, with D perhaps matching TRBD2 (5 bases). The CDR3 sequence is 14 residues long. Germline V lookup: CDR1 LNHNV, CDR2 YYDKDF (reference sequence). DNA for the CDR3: TGTGCCACCAGCCCCAGCGAGAACACCGGGGAGCCGTTTTTT. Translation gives CATSPSENTGEPFF.

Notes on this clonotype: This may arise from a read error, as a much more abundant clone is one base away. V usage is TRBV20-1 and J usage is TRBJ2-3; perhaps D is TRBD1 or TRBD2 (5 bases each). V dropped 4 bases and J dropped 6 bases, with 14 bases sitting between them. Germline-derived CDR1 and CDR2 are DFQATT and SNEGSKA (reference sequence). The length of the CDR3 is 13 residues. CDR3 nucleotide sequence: TGCAGTGCTACCCGGGACCTGAGGGATACGCAGTATTTT. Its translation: CSATRDLRDTQYF.

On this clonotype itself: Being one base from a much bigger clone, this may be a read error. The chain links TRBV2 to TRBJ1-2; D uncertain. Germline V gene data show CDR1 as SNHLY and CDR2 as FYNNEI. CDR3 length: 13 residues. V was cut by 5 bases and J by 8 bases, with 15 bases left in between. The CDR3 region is CASSLWKGSGYTF. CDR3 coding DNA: TGTGCCAGCAGTTTATGGAAAGGGAGCGGCTACACCTTC.